This T cell receptor (beta chain) derives from a study of cytomegalovirus exposure and HLA in healthy donors. Study-wide points: Overall, approximately 180 TCR beta chains were annotated as cytomegalovirus-associated. For TCR beta chains, V- and J-gene trimming was later linked to a missense DCLRE1C variant. What TCR beta sequences reportedly achieved was accurate prediction of HLA-A and HLA-B alleles in most subjects.

Though nominally healthy at sampling, donors likely had unrecorded immune exposures. This clone came up once. As yet, its antigen is unknown. Amplification used 60 Vbeta primers and 13 Jbeta primers. Profiled with immunoSEQ multiplex PCR; TCRdb holds only in-frame clones, not every one. The sample includes 200,000 to 250,000 clones, approximately 80% of them seen just once. Input material: PBMCs. The sequence derives from a male donor in good health and CMV-seronegative.

The CDR3: CASSVLSRGRRGELFF. The CDR3 bases are TGTGCCAGCAGCGTGCTATCGCGTGGGCGCCGGGGGGAGCTGTTTTTT. The rearrangement joins TRBV9 to TRBJ2-2; D is ambiguous. Deletions cut 2 bases from V and 8 bases from J, with 19 bases between. CDR1 is SGDLS and CDR2 is YYNGEE in the germline V gene. The CDR3 consists of 16 residues.